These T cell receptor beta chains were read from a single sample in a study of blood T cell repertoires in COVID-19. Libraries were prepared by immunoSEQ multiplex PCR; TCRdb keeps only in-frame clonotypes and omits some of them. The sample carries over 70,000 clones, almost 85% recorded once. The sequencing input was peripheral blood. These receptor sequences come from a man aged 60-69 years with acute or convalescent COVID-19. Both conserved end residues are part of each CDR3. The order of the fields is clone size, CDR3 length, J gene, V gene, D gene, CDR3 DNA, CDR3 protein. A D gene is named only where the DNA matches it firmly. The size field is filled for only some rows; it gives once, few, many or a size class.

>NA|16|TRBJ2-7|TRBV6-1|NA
TGTGCCAGCAGTGAAGCTTGGGTGGGGAGCTCCTACGAGCAGTACTTC
CASSEAWVGSSYEQYF
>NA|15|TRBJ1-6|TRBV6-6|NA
TGTGCCAGCAGCTCACAGGAAACCTATAATTCACCCCTCCACTTT
CASSSQETYNSPLHF
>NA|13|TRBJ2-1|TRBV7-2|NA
TGTGCCAGCAGCTTAGGACAGCCCAATGAGCAGTTCTTC
CASSLGQPNEQFF
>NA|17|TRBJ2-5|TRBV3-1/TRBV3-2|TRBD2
TGTGCCAGCAGCCAAACTAGCGGGGGGGGCTTTCTTGGGACCCAGTACTTC
CASSQTSGGGFLGTQYF
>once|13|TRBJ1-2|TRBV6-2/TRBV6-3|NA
TGTGCCAGCAGTTACGGTCAGGAATATGGCTACACCTTC
CASSYGQEYGYTF
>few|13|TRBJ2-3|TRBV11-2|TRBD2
TGTGCCAGCAGTACCGCGGGAGCAGATACGCAGTATTTT
CASSTAGADTQYF
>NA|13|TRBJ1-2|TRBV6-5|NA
TGTGCCAGCAGATTAGACGGGAACTATGGCTACACCTTC
CASRLDGNYGYTF
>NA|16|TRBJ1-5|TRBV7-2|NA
TGTGCCAGCAGCTTAGTTGGGCCCTATAGCAATCAGCCCCAGCATTTT
CASSLVGPYSNQPQHF
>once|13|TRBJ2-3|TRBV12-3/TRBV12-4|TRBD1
TGTGCCAGCGGACAGGGGGCGACAGATACGCAGTATTTT
CASGQGATDTQYF
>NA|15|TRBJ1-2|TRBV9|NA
TGTGCCAGCAGCGTACTAGGCAGGGGCGACTATGGCTACACCTTC
CASSVLGRGDYGYTF
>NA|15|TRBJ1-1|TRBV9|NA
TGTGCCAGCAGCGCCGACGGGTACGGGAACACTGAAGCTTTCTTT
CASSADGYGNTEAFF
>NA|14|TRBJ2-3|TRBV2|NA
TGTGCCAGCAAGTGGGGCCCTAGCACAGATACGCAGTATTTT
CASKWGPSTDTQYF
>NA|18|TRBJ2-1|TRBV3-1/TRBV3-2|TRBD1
TGTGCCAGCACCCAGAAAGGGTCCGGACAGGGATCACCCGATGAGCAGTTCTTC
CASTQKGSGQGSPDEQFF
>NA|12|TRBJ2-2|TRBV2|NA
TGTGCCAGCAGGTGGGAGACCGGGGAGCTGTTTTTT
CASRWETGELFF
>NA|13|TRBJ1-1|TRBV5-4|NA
TGTGCCAGCAGCAACAGGCCGCAGCCTGAAGCTTTCTTT
CASSNRPQPEAFF
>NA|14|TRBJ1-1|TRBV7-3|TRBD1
TGTGCCAGCAGCTTACACAGGGGAGACACTGAAGCTTTCTTT
CASSLHRGDTEAFF
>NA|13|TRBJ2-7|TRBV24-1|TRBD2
TGTGCCACCCGCGGGGACTACTCCTACGAGCAGTACTTC
CATRGDYSYEQYF
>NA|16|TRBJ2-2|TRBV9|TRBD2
TGTGCCAGCAGCGTAGGTCCAGCGGGATCGGGCGGGGAGCTGTTTTTT
CASSVGPAGSGGELFF
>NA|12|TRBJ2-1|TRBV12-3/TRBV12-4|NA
TGTGCCAGCAGTTCATCAGACAATGAGCAGTTCTTC
CASSSSDNEQFF
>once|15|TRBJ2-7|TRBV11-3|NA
TGTGCCAGCAGCTTGCTTAGCGGTTCCTCCTACGAGCAGTACTTC
CASSLLSGSSYEQYF
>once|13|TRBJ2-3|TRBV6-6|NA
TGTGCCAGCAACTCCCAGGGTACGGATACGCAGTATTTT
CASNSQGTDTQYF
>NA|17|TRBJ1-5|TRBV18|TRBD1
TGTGCCAGCTCACCCAGCCTGGACAGGGGGATTGGACAGCCCCAGCATTTT
CASSPSLDRGIGQPQHF
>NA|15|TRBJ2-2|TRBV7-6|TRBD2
TGTGCCAGCAGGAAGACTAGCGGAGTCACCGGGGAGCTGTTTTTT
CASRKTSGVTGELFF
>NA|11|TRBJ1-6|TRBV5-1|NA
TGCGCCAGCAGCGGTGGACAAAACCTCCACTTT
CASSGGQNLHF
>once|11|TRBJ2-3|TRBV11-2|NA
TGTGCCAGCAGCTTATTAGGGGCCCGGTATTTT
CASSLLGARYF
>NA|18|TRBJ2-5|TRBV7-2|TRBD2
TGTGCCAGCAGCTTAAGGGCCCCGGGACTAGCGGACCAAGAGACCCAGTACTTC
CASSLRAPGLADQETQYF
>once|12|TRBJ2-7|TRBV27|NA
TGTGCCAGCAGTGACGGGGTATACGAGCAGTACTTC
CASSDGVYEQYF
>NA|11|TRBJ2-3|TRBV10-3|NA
TGTGCCACCTCCCGCACAGATACGCAGTATTTT
CATSRTDTQYF
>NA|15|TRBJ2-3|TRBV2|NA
TGTGCCAGCACTCGGCGGCAGGGGATGGCAGATACGCAGTATTTT
CASTRRQGMADTQYF
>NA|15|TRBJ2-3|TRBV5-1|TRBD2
TGCGCCAGCAGCTTGGGATCGGGGGGGCAAGATACGCAGTATTTT
CASSLGSGGQDTQYF
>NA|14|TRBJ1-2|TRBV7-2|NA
TGTGCCAGCAGGGAGGGGATCTCTAACTATGGCTACACCTTC
CASREGISNYGYTF
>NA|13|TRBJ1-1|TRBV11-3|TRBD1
TGTGCCAGCAGCGTAACAGGGGCCGCTGAAGCTTTCTTT
CASSVTGAAEAFF
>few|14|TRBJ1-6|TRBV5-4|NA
TGTGCCAGCAGCTCGTATACAGGGTATTCACCCCTCCACTTT
CASSSYTGYSPLHF
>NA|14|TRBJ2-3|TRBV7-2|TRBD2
TGTGCCAGCAGCCAGCGGGATTCGCAAGATACGCAGTATTTT
CASSQRDSQDTQYF